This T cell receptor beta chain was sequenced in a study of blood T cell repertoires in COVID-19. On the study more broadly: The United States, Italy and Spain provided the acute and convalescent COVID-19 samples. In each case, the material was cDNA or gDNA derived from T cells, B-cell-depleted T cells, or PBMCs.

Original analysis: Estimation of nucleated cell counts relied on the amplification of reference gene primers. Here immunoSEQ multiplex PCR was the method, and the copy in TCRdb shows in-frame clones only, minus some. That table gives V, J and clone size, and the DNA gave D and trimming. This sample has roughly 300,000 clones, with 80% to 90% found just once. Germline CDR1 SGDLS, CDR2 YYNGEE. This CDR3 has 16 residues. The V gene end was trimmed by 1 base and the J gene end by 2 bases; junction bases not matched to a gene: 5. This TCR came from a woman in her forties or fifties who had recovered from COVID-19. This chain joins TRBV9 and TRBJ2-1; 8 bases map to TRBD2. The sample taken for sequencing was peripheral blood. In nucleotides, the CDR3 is TGTGCCAGCAGCGTACTAAGTAGCGGGACCTACAATGAGCAGTTCTTC. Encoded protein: CASSVLSSGTYNEQFF.